Shown below are 6 T cell receptor beta chains from a single sample sequenced in a study of T cell clonotyping in hematopoietic cell transplantation. The repertoire was sequenced with immunoSEQ multiplex PCR; TCRdb's copy has only in-frame clones and lacks some. The top ten hold approximately 14% of the sample, which has 15,000 to 20,000 clones, 70% to 85% seen once. Input material: peripheral blood mononuclear cells. The receptors were gathered from a man between 60 and 75 years old in good health. Some clones in this sample may be carry-over from other donors' samples.

In nucleotides, the CDR3 is TGTGCCAGCAGCCTTGACGACTATGGCTACACCTTC. Protein product: CASSLDDYGYTF. The chain combines TRBV7-9 with TRBJ1-2; D uncertain. CDR3 size: 12 residues. Germline values: CDR1 SEHNR, CDR2 FQNEAQ (reference sequence). The ends were cut back, 5 bases at V and 3 bases at J, with 7 bases in the middle.

This clone was detected once. This chain uses TRBV11-2 with TRBJ2-7; TRBD1 matches at 7 bases. This CDR3 is built from 13 residues. The junction had 3 bases not matched to a gene; V was cut back by 5 bases and J by 2 bases. Germline CDR1 reads SGHAT; CDR2 reads FQNNGV. The CDR3 nucleotides are TGTGCCAGCAGCGGGGGACAGACCTACGAGCAGTACTTC. It codes for CASSGGQTYEQYF. The full variable domain, rest sourced from reference TRBV11-2 and TRBJ2-7, is EAGVAQSPRYKIIEKRQSVAFWCNPISGHATLYWYQQILGQGPKLLIQFQNNGVVDDSQLPKDRFSAERLKGVDSTLKIQPAKLEDSAVYLCASSGGQTYEQYFGPGTRLTVT.

The chain joins TRBV18 to TRBJ1-2, with TRBD1 matching over 9 bases. J lost 3 bases, V lost 0 bases, and 5 bases had no gene match. The germline V gene encodes CDR1 KGHSH and CDR2 LQKENI. The CDR3 loop spans 16 amino acids. This chain's CDR3 is CASSPPGQGAYYGYTF. The CDR3, as DNA: TGTGCCAGCTCACCACCGGGACAGGGCGCTTACTATGGCTACACCTTC.

This chain links TRBV29-1 with TRBJ2-4; 12 bases line up with TRBD2. This CDR3 has 16 amino acids. J gave up 1 base and V 4 bases, and 5 bases lay outside the gene matches. CDR1 is SQVTM, CDR2 ANQGSEA, per germline. CDR3 region: CSVAASGGAAKNIQYF. CDR3 DNA sequence: TGCAGCGTTGCCGCTAGCGGGGGGGCGGCCAAAAACATTCAGTACTTC.

This chain uses TRBV19 with TRBJ2-2; TRBD1 agrees at 7 bases. The V gene end was trimmed by 9 bases and the J gene end by 7 bases; junction bases not matched to a gene: 11. Germline CDR1 reads LNHDA; CDR2 reads SQIVND (reference sequence). The CDR3 spans 14 residues. The CDR3 DNA reads TGTGCCAGCATAAGGACAGGAAGAGTCGGGGAGCTGTTTTTT. It yields the protein CASIRTGRVGELFF.

This clone occurred once. V gene TRBV30 combines with J gene TRBJ2-7; D might be TRBD1 (6 bases). Germline V CDR1 and CDR2: GTSNPN, SVGIG (reference sequence). CDR3 length: 13 amino acids. Trimming shortened V by 0 bases and J by 7 bases, and 13 bases separated the two germline ends. The CDR3 spells CAWSVDRRWEQYF. In DNA, the CDR3 is TGTGCCTGGAGTGTAGACAGGAGGTGGGAGCAGTACTTC.